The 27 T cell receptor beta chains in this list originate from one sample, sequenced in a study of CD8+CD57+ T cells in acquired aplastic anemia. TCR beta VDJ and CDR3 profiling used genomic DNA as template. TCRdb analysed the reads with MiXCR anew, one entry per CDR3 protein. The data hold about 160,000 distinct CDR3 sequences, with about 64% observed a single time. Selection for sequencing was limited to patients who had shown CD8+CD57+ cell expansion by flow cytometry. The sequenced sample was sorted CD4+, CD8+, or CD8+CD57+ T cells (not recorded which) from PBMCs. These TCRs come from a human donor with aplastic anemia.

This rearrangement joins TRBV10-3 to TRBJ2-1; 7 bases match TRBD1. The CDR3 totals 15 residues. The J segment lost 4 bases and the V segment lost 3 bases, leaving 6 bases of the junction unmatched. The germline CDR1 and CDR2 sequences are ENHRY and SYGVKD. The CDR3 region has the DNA TGTGCCATCAGTGAAGTAGGGGGCTCGTACAATGAGCAGTTCTTC. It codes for CAISEVGGSYNEQFF.

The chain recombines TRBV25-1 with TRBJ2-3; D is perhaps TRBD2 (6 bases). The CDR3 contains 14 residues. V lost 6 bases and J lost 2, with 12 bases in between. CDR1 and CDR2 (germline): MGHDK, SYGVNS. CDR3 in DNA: TGTGCCAGCAGCCATGGACTACTCACAGATACGCAGTATTTT. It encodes CASSHGLLTDTQYF.

CDR3 sequence reads: CASSVEGETVDTQYF. The CDR3, as DNA: TGTGCCAGCAGCGTAGAGGGAGAGACAGTCGATACGCAGTATTTT. This sequence joins TRBV9 and TRBJ2-3, with D perhaps TRBD1 or TRBD2 (5 bases each). CDR3 length equals 15 residues. The germline CDR1 and CDR2 sequences are SGDLS and YYNGEE. V lost 0 bases and J 6 bases, leaving 14 bases between the germline ends.

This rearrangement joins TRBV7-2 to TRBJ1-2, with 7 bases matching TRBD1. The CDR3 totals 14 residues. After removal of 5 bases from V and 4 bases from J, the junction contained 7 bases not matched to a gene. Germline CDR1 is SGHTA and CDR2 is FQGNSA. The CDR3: CASSRGQTSYGYTF. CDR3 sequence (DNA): TGTGCCAGCAGCCGGGGACAGACATCCTATGGCTACACCTTC.

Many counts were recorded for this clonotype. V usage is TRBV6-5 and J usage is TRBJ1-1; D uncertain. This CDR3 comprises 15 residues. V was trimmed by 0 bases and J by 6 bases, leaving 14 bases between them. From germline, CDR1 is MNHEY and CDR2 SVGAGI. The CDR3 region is CASSYSIEPVAEAFF. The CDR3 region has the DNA TGTGCCAGCAGTTACTCTATCGAACCGGTCGCTGAAGCTTTCTTT.

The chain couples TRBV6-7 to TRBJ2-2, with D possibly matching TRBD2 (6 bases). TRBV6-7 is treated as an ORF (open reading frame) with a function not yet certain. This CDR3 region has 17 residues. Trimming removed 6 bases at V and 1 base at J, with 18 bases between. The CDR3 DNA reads TGTGCCAGCAGCGTTGCGGGAAGGTTTCTGAACACCGGGGAGCTGTTTTTT. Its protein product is CASSVAGRFLNTGELFF.

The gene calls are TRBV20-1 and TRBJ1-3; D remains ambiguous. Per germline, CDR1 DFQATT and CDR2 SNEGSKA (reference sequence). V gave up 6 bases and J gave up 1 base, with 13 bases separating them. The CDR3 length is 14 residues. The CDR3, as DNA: TGCAGTGCCACGGATCGCGCGTCTGGAAACACCATATATTTT. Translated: CSATDRASGNTIYF.

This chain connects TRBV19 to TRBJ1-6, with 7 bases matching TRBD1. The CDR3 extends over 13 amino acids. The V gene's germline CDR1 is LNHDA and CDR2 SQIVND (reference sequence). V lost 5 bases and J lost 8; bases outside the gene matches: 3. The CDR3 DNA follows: TGTGCCAGTAGTGGCCAGGGGGATTCACCCCTCCACTTT. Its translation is CASSGQGDSPLHF. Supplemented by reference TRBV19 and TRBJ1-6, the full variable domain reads DGGITQSPKYLFRKEGQNVTLSCEQNLNHDAMYWYRQDPGQGLRLIYYSQIVNDFQKGDIAEGYSVSREKKESFPLTVTSAQKNPTAFYLCASSGQGDSPLHFGNGTRLTVT.

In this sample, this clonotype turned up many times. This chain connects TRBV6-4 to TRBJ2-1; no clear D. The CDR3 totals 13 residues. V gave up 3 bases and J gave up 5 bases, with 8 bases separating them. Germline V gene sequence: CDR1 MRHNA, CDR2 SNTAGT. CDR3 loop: CASSDGSHNEQFF. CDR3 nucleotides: TGTGCCAGCAGTGATGGGTCTCACAATGAGCAGTTCTTC.

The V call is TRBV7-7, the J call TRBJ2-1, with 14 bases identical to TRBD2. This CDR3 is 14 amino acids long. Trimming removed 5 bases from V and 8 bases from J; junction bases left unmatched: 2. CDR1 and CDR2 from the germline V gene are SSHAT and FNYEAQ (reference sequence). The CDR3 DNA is TGTGCCAGCAGCCGGACTAGCGGGGGGCATGAGCAGTTCTTC. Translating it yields CASSRTSGGHEQFF.

The CDR3: CASRRSTSTEAFF. In DNA form, the CDR3 reads TGCGCCAGCAGGCGTTCCACTTCGACTGAAGCTTTCTTT. The chain is built from TRBV5-1 and TRBJ1-1; D gene unclear. V was pared by 5 bases and J by 5 bases, with 13 bases between. The CDR3 loop spans 13 amino acids. CDR1 is SGHRS and CDR2 is YFSETQ in the germline V gene.

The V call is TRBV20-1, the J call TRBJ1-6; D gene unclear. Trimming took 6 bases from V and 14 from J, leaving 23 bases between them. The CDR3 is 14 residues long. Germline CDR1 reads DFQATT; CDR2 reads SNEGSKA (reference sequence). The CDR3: CSAAVSTNGITLHF. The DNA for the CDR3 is TGCAGTGCAGCTGTATCCACTAACGGCATCACCCTCCACTTT.

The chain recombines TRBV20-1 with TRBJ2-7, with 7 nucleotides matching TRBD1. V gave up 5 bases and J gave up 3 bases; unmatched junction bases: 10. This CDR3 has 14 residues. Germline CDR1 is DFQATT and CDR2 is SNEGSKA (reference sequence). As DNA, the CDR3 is TGCAGTGCTGGGCGAAGTCAGGGGGACTACGAGCAGTACTTC. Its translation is CSAGRSQGDYEQYF.

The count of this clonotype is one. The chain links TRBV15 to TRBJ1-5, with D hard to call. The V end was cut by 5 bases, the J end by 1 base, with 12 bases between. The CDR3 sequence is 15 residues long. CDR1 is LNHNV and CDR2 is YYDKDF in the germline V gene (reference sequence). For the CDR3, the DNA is TGTGCCACCAGCTTCGAACTGGGGAGCAATCAGCCCCAGCATTTT. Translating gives CATSFELGSNQPQHF. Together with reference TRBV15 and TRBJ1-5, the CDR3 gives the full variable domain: DAMVIQNPRYQVTQFGKPVTLSCSQTLNHNVMYWYQQKSSQAPKLLFHYYDKDFNNEADTPDNFQSRRPNTSFCFLDIRSPGLGDTAMYLCATSFELGSNQPQHFGDGTRLSIL.

CDR3 sequence: CASSQGQFANTGELFF. CDR3 nucleotides: TGTGCCAGCAGCCAAGGACAGTTTGCGAACACCGGGGAGCTGTTTTTT. The rearrangement joins TRBV11-2 to TRBJ2-2, with a tentative D call TRBD1 (6 bases). V lost 5 bases and J 0 bases, leaving 13 bases between the germline ends. CDR1 and CDR2 (germline): SGHAT, FQNNGV. The CDR3 is made up of 16 amino acids.

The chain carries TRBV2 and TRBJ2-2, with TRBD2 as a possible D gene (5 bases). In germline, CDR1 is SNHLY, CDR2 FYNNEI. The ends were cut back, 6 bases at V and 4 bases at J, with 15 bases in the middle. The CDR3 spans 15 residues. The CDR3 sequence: CASSVQRQITGELFF. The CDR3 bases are TGTGCCAGCAGCGTCCAGCGGCAAATCACCGGGGAGCTGTTTTTT. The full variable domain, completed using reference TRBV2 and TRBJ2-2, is EPEVTQTPSHQVTQMGQEVILRCVPISNHLYFYWYRQILGQKVEFLVSFYNNEISEKSEIFDDQFSVERPDGSNFTLKIRSTKLEDSAMYFCASSVQRQITGELFFGEGSRLTVL.

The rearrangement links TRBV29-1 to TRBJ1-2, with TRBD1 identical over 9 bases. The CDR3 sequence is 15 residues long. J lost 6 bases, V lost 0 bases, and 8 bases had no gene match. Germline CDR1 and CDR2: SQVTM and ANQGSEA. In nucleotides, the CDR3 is TGCAGCGTTGAAGATAAATGGGGACAGGGAGATGGCTACACCTTC. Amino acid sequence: CSVEDKWGQGDGYTF.

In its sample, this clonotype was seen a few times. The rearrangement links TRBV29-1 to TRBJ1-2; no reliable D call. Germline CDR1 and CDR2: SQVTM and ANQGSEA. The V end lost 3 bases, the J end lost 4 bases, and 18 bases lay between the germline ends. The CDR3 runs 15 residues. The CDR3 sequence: CSVDGQEDKPYGYTF. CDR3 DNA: TGCAGCGTTGACGGGCAGGAAGATAAACCCTATGGCTACACCTTC.

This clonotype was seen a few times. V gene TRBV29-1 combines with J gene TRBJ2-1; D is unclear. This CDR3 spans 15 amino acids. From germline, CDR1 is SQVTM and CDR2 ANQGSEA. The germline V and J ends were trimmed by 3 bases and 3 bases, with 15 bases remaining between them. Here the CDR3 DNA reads TGCAGCGTTGATTACGTATGGGCCCTCTACAATGAGCAGTTCTTC. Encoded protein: CSVDYVWALYNEQFF.

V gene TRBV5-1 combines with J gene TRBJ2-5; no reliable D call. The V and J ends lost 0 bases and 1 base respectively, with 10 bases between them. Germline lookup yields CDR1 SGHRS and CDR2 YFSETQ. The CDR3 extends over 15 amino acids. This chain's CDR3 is CASSLGGQSQETQYF. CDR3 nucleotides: TGCGCCAGCAGCTTGGGAGGTCAGAGCCAAGAGACCCAGTACTTC.

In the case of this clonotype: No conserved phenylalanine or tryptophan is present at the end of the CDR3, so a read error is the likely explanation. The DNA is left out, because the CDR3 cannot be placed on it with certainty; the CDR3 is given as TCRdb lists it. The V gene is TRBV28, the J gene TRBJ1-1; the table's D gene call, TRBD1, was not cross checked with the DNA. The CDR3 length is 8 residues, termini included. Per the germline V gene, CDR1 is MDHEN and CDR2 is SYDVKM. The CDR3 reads CASRAPLT.

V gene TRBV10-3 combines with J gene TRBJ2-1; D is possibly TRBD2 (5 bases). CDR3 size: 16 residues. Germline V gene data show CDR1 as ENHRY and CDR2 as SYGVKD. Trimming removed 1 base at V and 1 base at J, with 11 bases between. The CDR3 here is CAISEYAGESYNEQFF. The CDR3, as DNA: TGTGCCATCAGTGAGTATGCGGGTGAGTCCTACAATGAGCAGTTCTTC.

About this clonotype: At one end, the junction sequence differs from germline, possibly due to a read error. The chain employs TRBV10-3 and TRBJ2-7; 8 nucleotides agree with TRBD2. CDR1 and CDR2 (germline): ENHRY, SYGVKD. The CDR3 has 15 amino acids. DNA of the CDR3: TGTGCCAGCAGTTTATCCCTAGCGGGCGCATACGAGCAGTACTTC. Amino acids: CASSLSLAGAYEQYF.

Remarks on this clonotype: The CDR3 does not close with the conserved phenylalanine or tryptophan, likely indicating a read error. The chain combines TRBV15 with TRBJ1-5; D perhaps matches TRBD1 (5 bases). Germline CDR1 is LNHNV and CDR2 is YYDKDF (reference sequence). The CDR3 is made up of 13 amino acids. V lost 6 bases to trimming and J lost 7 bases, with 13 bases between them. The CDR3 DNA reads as TGTGCCACCAGTGGGGACCGCCAACAGCCCCAGCATCTT. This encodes CATSGDRQQPQHL.

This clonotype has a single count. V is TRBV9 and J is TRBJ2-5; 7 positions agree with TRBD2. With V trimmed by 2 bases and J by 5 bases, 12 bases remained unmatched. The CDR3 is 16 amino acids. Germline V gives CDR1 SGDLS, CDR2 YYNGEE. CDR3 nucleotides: TGTGCCAGCAGCGTTAAAGCGGGGTCCTACTTGGAGACCCAGTACTTC. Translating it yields CASSVKAGSYLETQYF.

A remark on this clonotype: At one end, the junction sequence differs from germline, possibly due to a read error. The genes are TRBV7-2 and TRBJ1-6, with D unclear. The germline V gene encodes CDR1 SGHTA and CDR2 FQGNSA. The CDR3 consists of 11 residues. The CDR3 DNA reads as TGTGCCAACAGCCTAAATTCACCCCTCCACTTT. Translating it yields CANSLNSPLHF.

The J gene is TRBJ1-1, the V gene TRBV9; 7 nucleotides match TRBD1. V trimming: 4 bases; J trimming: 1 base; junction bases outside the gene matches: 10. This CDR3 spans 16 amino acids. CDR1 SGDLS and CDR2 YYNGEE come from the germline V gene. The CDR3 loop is CASSQFLGGPNTEAFF. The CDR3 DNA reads TGTGCCAGCAGCCAGTTTTTAGGGGGCCCGAACACTGAAGCTTTCTTT.